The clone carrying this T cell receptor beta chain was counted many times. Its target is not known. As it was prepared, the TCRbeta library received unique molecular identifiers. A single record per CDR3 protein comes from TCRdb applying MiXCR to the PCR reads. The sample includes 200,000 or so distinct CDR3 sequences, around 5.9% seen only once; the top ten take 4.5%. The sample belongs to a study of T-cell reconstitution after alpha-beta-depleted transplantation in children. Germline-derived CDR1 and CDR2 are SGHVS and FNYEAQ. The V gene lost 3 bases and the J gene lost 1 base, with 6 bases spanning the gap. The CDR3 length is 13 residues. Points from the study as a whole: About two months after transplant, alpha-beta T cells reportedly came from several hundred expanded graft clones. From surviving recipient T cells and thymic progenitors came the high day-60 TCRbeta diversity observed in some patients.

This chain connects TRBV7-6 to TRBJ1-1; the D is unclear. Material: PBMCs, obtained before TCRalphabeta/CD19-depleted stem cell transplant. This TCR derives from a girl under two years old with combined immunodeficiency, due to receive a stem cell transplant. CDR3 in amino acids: CASSLVKNTEAFF. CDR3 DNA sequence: TGTGCCAGCAGCTTGGTGAAGAACACTGAAGCTTTCTTT.